The next 4 T cell receptor beta chains were all read from a single sample in a study of shared T cell receptors in the human thymus. The method was immunoSEQ multiplex PCR; TCRdb's version includes in-frame clones alone and lacks a portion of them. The data show some 640,000 clones, over 75% seen once. This sample also appeared in a second study, on human thymus T cells.

Material: thymocytes. Receptor source: a boy less than two years old with a congenital heart defect.

The chain links TRBV5-6 to TRBJ2-2; no firm D call. Per germline, CDR1 SGHDT and CDR2 YYEEEE. This CDR3 spans 16 amino acids. The V end was cut by 2 bases, the J end by 1 base, with 12 bases between. The CDR3 here is CASSFGGELNTGELFF. CDR3 nucleotide sequence: TGTGCCAGCAGCTTCGGTGGTGAATTGAACACCGGGGAGCTGTTTTTT.

The table lists this clone with a count of one. The rearrangement links TRBV27 to TRBJ1-2, with no clear D. Trimming removed 7 bases from V and 8 bases from J, with 11 bases in between. This CDR3 is 11 amino acids long. Germline V gene lookup returns CDR1 MNHEY and CDR2 SMNVEV (reference sequence). CDR3 coding DNA: TGTGCCAGCACCGGAGGGTTGGGCTACACCTTC. The encoded protein is CASTGGLGYTF.

The chain uses TRBV18 and TRBJ2-1; 8 nucleotides match TRBD1. The germline V gene encodes CDR1 KGHSH and CDR2 LQKENI. The V segment lost 0 bases and the J segment 0 bases; nucleotides outside the gene matches: 4. This CDR3 has 17 amino acids. CDR3 sequence (DNA): TGTGCCAGCTCACCACCGTGGACAGGGCACTCCTACAATGAGCAGTTCTTC. Its translation: CASSPPWTGHSYNEQFF.

This chain connects TRBV4-1 to TRBJ1-1; tentatively, D is TRBD1 (5 bases). Germline V CDR1 and CDR2: MGHRA, YSYEKL. The CDR3 runs to 15 residues. The V gene lost 1 base and the J gene lost 2 bases, with 11 bases spanning the gap. The CDR3, as DNA: TGCGCCAGCAGCCAAGGCGGTAGGGGAAACACTGAAGCTTTCTTT. It is translated as CASSQGGRGNTEAFF.